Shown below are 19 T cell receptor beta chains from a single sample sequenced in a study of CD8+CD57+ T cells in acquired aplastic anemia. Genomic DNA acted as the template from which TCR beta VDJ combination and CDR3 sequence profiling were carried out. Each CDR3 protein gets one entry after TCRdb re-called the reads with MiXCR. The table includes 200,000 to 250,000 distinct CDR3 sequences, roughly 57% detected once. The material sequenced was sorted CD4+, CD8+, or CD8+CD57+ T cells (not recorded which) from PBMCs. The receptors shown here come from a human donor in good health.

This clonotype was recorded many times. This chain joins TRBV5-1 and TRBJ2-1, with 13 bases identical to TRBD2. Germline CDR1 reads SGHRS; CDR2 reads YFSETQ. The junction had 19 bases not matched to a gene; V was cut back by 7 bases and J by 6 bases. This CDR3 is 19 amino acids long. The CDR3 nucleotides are TGCGCCAGCGCCCCAAGGGATACTAGCGGGAGGGCCCCTAGCAATGAGCAGTTCTTC. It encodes CASAPRDTSGRAPSNEQFF.

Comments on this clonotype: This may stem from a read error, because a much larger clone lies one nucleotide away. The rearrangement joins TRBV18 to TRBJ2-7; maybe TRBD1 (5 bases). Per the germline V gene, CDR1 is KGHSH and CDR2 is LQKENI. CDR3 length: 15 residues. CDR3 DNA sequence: TGTGCCAGCTTACCAAGTCAGGGATCCTCCTACGAGCAGTACTTC. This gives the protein CASLPSQGSSYEQYF.

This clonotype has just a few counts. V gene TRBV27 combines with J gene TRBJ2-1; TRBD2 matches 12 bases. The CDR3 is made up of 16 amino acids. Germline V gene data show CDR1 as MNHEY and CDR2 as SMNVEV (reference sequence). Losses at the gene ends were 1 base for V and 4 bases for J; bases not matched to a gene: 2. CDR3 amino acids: CASSLLGLAGYNEQFF. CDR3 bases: TGTGCCAGCAGTTTATTAGGACTAGCGGGATACAATGAGCAGTTCTTC.

As DNA, the CDR3 is TGTGCCAGCAAAGGGGATAGCAATCAGCCCCAGCATTTT. Its protein is CASKGDSNQPQHF. The chain combines TRBV2 with TRBJ1-5; a possible D gene is TRBD1 (5 bases). The ends were cut back, 7 bases at V and 0 bases at J, with 7 bases in the middle. The CDR3 has 13 amino acids. Germline V lookup: CDR1 SNHLY, CDR2 FYNNEI.

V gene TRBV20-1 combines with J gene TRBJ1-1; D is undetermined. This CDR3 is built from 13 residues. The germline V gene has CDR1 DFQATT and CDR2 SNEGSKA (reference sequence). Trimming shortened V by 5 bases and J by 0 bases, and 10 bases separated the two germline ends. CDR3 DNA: TGCAGTGCTGGTCGAGGGATGAACACTGAAGCTTTCTTT. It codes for CSAGRGMNTEAFF.

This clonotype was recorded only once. CDR3 sequence reads: CASRISGGYYGYTF. The CDR3 coding sequence is TGTGCCAGCAGGATATCAGGGGGGTACTATGGCTACACCTTC. The chain couples TRBV2 to TRBJ1-2, with TRBD1 identical over 7 bases. Germline loops: CDR1 SNHLY, CDR2 FYNNEI. V lost 6 bases and J lost 3; bases outside the gene matches: 7. CDR3 length: 14 amino acids.

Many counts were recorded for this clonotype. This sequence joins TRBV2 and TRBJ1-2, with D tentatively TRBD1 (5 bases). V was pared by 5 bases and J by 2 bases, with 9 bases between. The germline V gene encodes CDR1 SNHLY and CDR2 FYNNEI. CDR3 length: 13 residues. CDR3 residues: CASSSGGNYGYTF. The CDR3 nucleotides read TGTGCCAGCAGTTCGGGGGGGAACTATGGCTACACCTTC.

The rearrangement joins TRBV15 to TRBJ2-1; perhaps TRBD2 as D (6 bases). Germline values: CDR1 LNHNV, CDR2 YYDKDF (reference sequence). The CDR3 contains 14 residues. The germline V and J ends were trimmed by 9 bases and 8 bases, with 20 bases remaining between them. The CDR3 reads CATCSGSGEYEQFF. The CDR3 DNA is TGTGCCACGTGCTCCGGGAGTGGGGAATATGAGCAGTTCTTC.

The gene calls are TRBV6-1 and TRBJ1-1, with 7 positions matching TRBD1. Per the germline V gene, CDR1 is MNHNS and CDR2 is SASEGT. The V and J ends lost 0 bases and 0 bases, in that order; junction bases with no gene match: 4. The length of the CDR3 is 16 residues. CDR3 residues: CASSEAFGTVNTEAFF. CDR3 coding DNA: TGTGCCAGCAGTGAAGCGTTTGGGACAGTGAACACTGAAGCTTTCTTT.

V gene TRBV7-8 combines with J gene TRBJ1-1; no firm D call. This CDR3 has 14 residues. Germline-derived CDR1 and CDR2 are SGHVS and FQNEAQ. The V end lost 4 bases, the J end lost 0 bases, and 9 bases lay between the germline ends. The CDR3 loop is CASSSTVMNTEAFF. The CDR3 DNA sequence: TGTGCCAGCAGCTCGACGGTGATGAACACTGAAGCTTTCTTT.

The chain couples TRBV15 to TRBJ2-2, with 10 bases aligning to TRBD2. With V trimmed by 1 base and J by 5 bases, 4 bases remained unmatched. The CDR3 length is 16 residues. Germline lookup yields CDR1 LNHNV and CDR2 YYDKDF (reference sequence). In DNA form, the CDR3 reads TGTGCCACCAGCAGAGCAGCGGGAGGGTTAACCGGGGAGCTGTTTTTT. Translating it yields CATSRAAGGLTGELFF.

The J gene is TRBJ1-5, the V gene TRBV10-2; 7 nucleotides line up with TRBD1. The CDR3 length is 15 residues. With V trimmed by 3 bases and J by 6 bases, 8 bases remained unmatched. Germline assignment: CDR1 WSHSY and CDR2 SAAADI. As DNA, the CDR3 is TGCGCCAGCAGTGAAGTTGCAGGGGGTATTCAGCCCCAGCATTTT. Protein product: CASSEVAGGIQPQHF.

CDR3 in amino acids: CATKDTVETQYF. The CDR3 nucleotides are TGTGCCACCAAGGACACCGTCGAGACCCAGTACTTC. The chain links TRBV19 to TRBJ2-5; D is possibly TRBD1 (5 bases). The CDR3 runs 12 residues. Germline CDR1 LNHDA, CDR2 SQIVND (reference sequence). Trimming removed 10 bases from V and 5 bases from J, with 14 bases in between. The full variable domain, with the rest looked up from reference TRBV19 and TRBJ2-5, is DGGITQSPKYLFRKEGQNVTLSCEQNLNHDAMYWYRQDPGQGLRLIYYSQIVNDFQKGDIAEGYSVSREKKESFPLTVTSAQKNPTAFYLCATKDTVETQYFGPGTRLLVL.

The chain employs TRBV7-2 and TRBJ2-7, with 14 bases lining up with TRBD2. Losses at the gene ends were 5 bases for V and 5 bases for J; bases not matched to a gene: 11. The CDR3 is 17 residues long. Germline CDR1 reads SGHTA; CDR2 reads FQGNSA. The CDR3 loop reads CASSLRGLAGVPNEQYF. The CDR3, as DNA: TGTGCCAGCAGCCTAAGGGGACTAGCGGGAGTTCCCAACGAGCAGTACTTC.

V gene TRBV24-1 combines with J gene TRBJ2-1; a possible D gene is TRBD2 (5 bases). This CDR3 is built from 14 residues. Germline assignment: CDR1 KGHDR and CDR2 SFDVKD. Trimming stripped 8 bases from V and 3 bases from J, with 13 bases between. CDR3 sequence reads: CATTTVGLYNEQFF. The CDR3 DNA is TGTGCCACCACTACCGTCGGACTCTACAATGAGCAGTTCTTC.

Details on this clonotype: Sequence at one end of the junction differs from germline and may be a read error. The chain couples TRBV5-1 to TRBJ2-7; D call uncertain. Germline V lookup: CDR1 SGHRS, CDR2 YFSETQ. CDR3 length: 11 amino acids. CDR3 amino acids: CASSFLYGQYF. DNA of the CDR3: TGCGCCAGCAGCTTTCTCTACGGGCAGTACTTC.

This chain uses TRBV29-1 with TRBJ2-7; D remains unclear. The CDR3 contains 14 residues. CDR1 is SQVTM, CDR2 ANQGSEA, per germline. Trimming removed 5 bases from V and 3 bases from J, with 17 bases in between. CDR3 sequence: CSVIPFWSGYEQYF. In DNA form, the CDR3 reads TGCAGCGTTATCCCATTTTGGTCGGGCTACGAGCAGTACTTC.

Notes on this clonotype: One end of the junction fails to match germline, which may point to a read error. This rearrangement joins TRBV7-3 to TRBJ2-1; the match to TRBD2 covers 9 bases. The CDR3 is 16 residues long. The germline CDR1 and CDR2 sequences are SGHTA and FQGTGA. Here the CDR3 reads CASSQDWLAGYNEQFF. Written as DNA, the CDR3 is TGCGCCAGCAGCCAAGATTGGCTAGCGGGGTACAATGAGCAGTTCTTC.

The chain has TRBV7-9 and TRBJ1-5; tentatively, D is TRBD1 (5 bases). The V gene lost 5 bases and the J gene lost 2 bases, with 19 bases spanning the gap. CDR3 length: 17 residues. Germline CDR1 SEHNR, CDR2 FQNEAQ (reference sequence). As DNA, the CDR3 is TGTGCCAGCAGCCCGAGGGGCGGGGGATTGTGCAATCAGCCCCAGCATTTT. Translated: CASSPRGGGLCNQPQHF. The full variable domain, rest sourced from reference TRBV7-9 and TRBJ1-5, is DTGVSQNPRHKITKRGQNVTFRCDPISEHNRLYWYRQTLGQGPEFLTYFQNEAQLEKSRLLSDRFSAERPKGSFSTLEIQRTEQGDSAMYLCASSPRGGGLCNQPQHFGDGTRLSIL.